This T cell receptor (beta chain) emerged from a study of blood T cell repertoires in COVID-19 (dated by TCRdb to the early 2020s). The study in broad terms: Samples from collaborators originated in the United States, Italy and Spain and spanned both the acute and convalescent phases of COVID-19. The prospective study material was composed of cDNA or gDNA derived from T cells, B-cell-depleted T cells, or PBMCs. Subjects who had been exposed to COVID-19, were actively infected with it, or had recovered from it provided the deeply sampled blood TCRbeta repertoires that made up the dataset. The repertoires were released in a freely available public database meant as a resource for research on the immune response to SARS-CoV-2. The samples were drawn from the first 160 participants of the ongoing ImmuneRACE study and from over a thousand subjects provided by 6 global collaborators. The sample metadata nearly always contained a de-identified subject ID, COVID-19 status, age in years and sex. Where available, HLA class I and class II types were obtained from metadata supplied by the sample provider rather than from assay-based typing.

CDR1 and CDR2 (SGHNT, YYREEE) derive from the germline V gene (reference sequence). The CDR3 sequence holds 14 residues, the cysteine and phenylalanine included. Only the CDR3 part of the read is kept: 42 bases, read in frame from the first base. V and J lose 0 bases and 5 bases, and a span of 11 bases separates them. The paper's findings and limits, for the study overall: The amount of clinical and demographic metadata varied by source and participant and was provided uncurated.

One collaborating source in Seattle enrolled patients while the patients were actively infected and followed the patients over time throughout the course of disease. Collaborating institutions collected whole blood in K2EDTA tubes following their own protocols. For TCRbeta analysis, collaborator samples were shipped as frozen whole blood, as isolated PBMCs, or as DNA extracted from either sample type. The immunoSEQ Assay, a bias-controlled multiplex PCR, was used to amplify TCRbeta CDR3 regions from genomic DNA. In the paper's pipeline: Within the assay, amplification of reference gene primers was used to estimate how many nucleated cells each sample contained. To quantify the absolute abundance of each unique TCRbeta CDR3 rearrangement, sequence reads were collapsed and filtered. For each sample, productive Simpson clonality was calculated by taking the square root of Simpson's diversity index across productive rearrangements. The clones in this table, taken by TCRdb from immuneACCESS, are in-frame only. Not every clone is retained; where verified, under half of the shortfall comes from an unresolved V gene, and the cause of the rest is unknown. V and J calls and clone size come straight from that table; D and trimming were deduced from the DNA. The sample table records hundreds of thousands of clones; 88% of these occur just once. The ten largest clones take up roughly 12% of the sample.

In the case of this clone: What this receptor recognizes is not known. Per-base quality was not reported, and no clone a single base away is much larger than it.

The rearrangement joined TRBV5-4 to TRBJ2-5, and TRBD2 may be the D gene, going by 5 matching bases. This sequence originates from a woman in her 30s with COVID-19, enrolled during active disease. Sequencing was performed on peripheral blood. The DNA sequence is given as TGTGCCAGCAGCTTGGAACTAGGAACGGAGACCCAGTACTTC. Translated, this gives CASSLELGTETQYF.